Shown below are 23 T cell receptor beta chains from a single sample sequenced in a study of blood T cells in healthy people across ages (dated by TCRdb to 2015 to 2017). Library generation was performed with 5' RACE. The reads were generated on an Illumina HiSeq 2500. A second roughly 7 to 12 cycle PCR used a sample-barcoded 5' primer and a J-beta primer mix. TCRdb reprocessed the public reads (quality trimming at Q25 with fastp, clone calling with MiXCR) and kept in-frame beta chains. Each entry merges the rows of one CDR3 protein and shows their most common DNA and genes. The sample table shows over 950,000 distinct CDR3 sequences, and 30% to 40% are seen once. Under 15% of the sample comes from the top ten. The sample comprised blood. The receptors here all came from a man between 18 and 35 years old in good health.

The chain recombines TRBV6-5 with TRBJ2-4; TRBD1 might be the D (5 bases). The closer fit of TRBJ2-7 to the DNA end suggests the J call may be wrong. The CDR3 runs 16 residues. Per germline, CDR1 MNHEY and CDR2 SVGAGI. The DNA of the CDR3 is TGTGCCAGCAGTTTAAACCCAGACAGATCCGTCGACGAGCAGTACTTC. Translating gives CASSLNPDRSVDEQYF.

The rearrangement uses TRBV5-1 and TRBJ2-1; D remains ambiguous. The CDR3 covers 13 residues. Germline V CDR1 and CDR2: SGHRS, YFSETQ. The V end lost 4 bases, the J end lost 5 bases, and 10 bases lay between the germline ends. CDR3 protein: CASSADINNEQFF. DNA for the CDR3: TGCGCCAGCAGCGCCGACATAAACAATGAGCAGTTCTTC.

This chain connects TRBV5-1 to TRBJ2-1, with D perhaps matching TRBD1 (7 bases). This CDR3 contains 16 residues. Germline CDR1 and CDR2: SGHRS and YFSETQ. V was pared by 5 bases and J by 0 bases, with 15 bases between. The CDR3 coding sequence is TGCGCCAGCAGTACCAGGGGGGAAGCCTCCTACAATGAGCAGTTCTTC. Protein sequence: CASSTRGEASYNEQFF.

The chain has TRBV20-1 and TRBJ2-3; 11 bases agree with TRBD2. This CDR3 is 14 amino acids long. The trim removed 5 bases at V and 4 bases at J, leaving 5 bases unmatched. CDR1 is DFQATT, CDR2 SNEGSKA, per germline (reference sequence). The CDR3 region is CSASTSGKADTQYF. The CDR3 DNA reads TGCAGTGCTTCGACTAGCGGGAAGGCAGATACGCAGTATTTT.

The chain couples TRBV11-1 to TRBJ2-1, with D possibly matching TRBD1 (6 bases). The V end was cut by 4 bases, the J end by 1 base, with 17 bases between. The germline V gene encodes CDR1 SGHAT and CDR2 FQDESV (reference sequence). The CDR3 is 17 residues long. CDR3 in amino acids: CASSSSGTFFSYNEQFF. CDR3 bases: TGTGCCAGCAGCTCCTCCGGGACATTTTTTTCCTACAATGAGCAGTTCTTC.

The chain links TRBV29-1 to TRBJ2-3; D ambiguous. The germline V gene has CDR1 SQVTM and CDR2 ANQGSEA. The CDR3 totals 10 residues. V was trimmed by 5 bases and J by 4 bases, leaving 4 bases between them. The CDR3 reads CSVSADTQYF. In nucleotides, the CDR3 is TGCAGCGTTTCGGCAGATACGCAGTATTTT.

The chain employs TRBV4-2 and TRBJ1-1; 10 positions agree with TRBD1. Trimming removed 4 bases from V and 0 bases from J; junction bases left unmatched: 5. From germline, CDR1 is LGHNA and CDR2 YNFKEQ. The CDR3 contains 16 residues. CDR3 residues: CASSLDRGPLNTEAFF. CDR3 sequence (DNA): TGTGCCAGCAGCCTTGACAGGGGGCCGTTGAACACTGAAGCTTTCTTT.

In this sample, this clonotype turned up a few times. The chain carries TRBV21-1 and TRBJ1-6; TRBD1, the table's D call, was not compared with the DNA. TRBV21-1 is noted as a pseudogene. CDR3 length: 18 amino acids. CDR3 sequence reads: CASRWDRGPRIYNSPLHF. The CDR3, as DNA: TGTGCCAGCAGATGGGACAGGGGTCCTCGAATCTATAATTCACCCCTCCACTTT.

This clonotype was detected ten times or more. The CDR3 DNA is TGTGCCAGCAGTGTTGGGGGGAACAATGAGCAGTTCTTC. Encoded protein: CASSVGGNNEQFF. The chain links TRBV6-1 to TRBJ2-1, with D possibly matching TRBD2 (6 bases). Germline CDR1 is MNHNS and CDR2 is SASEGT. Trimming removed 4 bases from V and 5 bases from J, with 9 bases in between. The CDR3 runs 13 residues.

The V and J genes are TRBV20-1 and TRBJ1-1, with a possible D match to TRBD1 (6 bases). The CDR3 length is 12 residues. CDR1 is DFQATT, CDR2 SNEGSKA, per germline (reference sequence). Trimming took 6 bases from V and 6 from J, leaving 14 bases between them. This CDR3 reads CSATDRTAEAFF. The CDR3 DNA follows: TGCAGTGCCACGGACAGAACAGCTGAAGCTTTCTTT.

The gene calls are TRBV20-1 and TRBJ1-1; 8 bases fit TRBD1. CDR1 and CDR2 from the germline V gene are DFQATT and SNEGSKA (reference sequence). Trimming removed 6 bases from V and 1 base from J; junction bases left unmatched: 4. The CDR3 spans 13 residues. The CDR3 bases are TGCAGTGCCTTAGACAGGGGGAACACTGAAGCTTTCTTT. Translated: CSALDRGNTEAFF.

The rearrangement links TRBV4-1 to TRBJ2-2; 10 positions agree with TRBD1. The trim removed 3 bases at V and 5 bases at J, leaving 6 bases unmatched. CDR3 size: 16 residues. Per germline, CDR1 MGHRA and CDR2 YSYEKL. CDR3 residues: CASSHFDRGRTGELFF. CDR3 nucleotides: TGCGCCAGCAGCCATTTCGACAGGGGGCGAACCGGGGAGCTGTTTTTT.

J is TRBJ1-4 and V is TRBV12-3 or TRBV12-4; D is undetermined. V lost 8 bases and J lost 12, with 10 bases in between. The CDR3 spans 10 residues. The CDR3 protein is CASREDQLFF. CDR3 nucleotides: TGTGCCAGCCGAGAGGACCAACTGTTTTTT.

Turning to this clonotype: Germline and junction disagree at one end, which may indicate a read error. The rearrangement links TRBV19 to TRBJ2-1, with D perhaps given as TRBD1 or TRBD2 (5 bases each). CDR1 is LNHDA and CDR2 is SQIVND in the germline V gene (reference sequence). This CDR3 has 14 residues. CDR3 protein: CACRRDREANEQFF. As DNA, the CDR3 is TGTGCCTGTAGACGGGACCGCGAGGCGAATGAGCAGTTCTTC.

This clonotype showed up just a few times. The J gene is TRBJ1-2, the V gene TRBV25-1; 8 nucleotides match TRBD1. CDR3 length: 18 amino acids. V lost 6 bases, J lost 0 bases, and 15 bases stayed unmatched. Germline V CDR1 and CDR2: MGHDK, SYGVNS. The CDR3 region is CASRGLGGQATANYGYTF. The CDR3 DNA sequence: TGTGCCAGCAGGGGTCTTGGGGGACAGGCAACAGCTAACTATGGCTACACCTTC.

Only a few counts were recorded for this clonotype. The chain carries TRBV25-1 and TRBJ1-4; 7 bases line up with TRBD1. Germline values: CDR1 MGHDK, CDR2 SYGVNS. The CDR3 covers 15 residues. The V segment lost 5 bases and the J segment 5 bases; nucleotides outside the gene matches: 8. The CDR3 DNA sequence: TGTGCCAGCAGTCAGACAGGGATAGAAAATGAAAAACTGTTTTTT. This gives the protein CASSQTGIENEKLFF.

This clonotype was observed a few times. The V gene is TRBV5-1, the J gene TRBJ2-1; D is undetermined. Trimming stripped 4 bases from V and 9 bases from J, with 8 bases between. The CDR3 has 11 residues. CDR1 and CDR2 (germline): SGHRS, YFSETQ. CDR3 sequence: CASSLTREQFF. CDR3 in DNA: TGCGCCAGCAGCCTGACCCGTGAGCAGTTCTTC.

This clonotype was detected only a few times. This chain uses TRBV4-2 with TRBJ1-1; unclear D gene. V was clipped by 0 bases and J by 10 bases, with 12 bases between them. CDR3 length equals 13 residues. Germline lookup yields CDR1 LGHNA and CDR2 YNFKEQ. This chain's CDR3 is CASSQDLSLGAFF. CDR3 in DNA: TGTGCCAGCAGCCAAGATCTTAGCCTGGGAGCTTTCTTT.

The V gene is TRBV5-4, the J gene TRBJ2-3, with 8 bases aligning to TRBD2. CDR1 and CDR2 from the germline V gene are SGHNT and YYREEE (reference sequence). V was pared by 4 bases and J by 2 bases, with 6 bases of the junction left unmatched. The CDR3 spans 15 residues. The CDR3 nucleotides read TGTGCCAGCAGCCGCGAAGCGGGGGACACAGATACGCAGTATTTT. This codes for CASSREAGDTDTQYF.

This chain joins TRBV20-1 and TRBJ2-1; D ambiguous. The V gene lost 2 bases and the J gene lost 0 bases, with 8 bases spanning the gap. In germline, CDR1 is DFQATT, CDR2 SNEGSKA (reference sequence). This CDR3 contains 14 residues. CDR3 coding DNA: TGCAGTGCTAGATATTCATACTCCTACAATGAGCAGTTCTTC. Its translation: CSARYSYSYNEQFF.

The chain uses TRBV2 and TRBJ2-5, with a weak D call TRBD1 (5 bases). The CDR3 covers 15 residues. Germline V gene lookup returns CDR1 SNHLY and CDR2 FYNNEI. V was trimmed by 2 bases and J by 5 bases, leaving 15 bases between them. In DNA, the CDR3 is TGTGCCAGCAGTGAAATACCCAGGGTTCCGGAGACCCAGTACTTC. Protein: CASSEIPRVPETQYF.

The chain combines TRBV4-3 with TRBJ1-1; TRBD1 aligns across 7 bases. The CDR3 runs to 15 residues. Trimming at V came to 3 bases and at J to 5 bases, leaving 9 bases not matched to a gene. Germline V CDR1 and CDR2: LGHNA, YSLEER. The CDR3 loop reads CASSQYGDSGTEAFF. The DNA of the CDR3 is TGCGCCAGCAGCCAGTACGGGGACAGTGGGACTGAAGCTTTCTTT.

The chain is built from TRBV28 and TRBJ2-3; D is perhaps TRBD1 or TRBD2 (6 bases each). Germline CDR1 and CDR2: MDHEN and SYDVKM. With 9 bases removed from V and 1 base from J, the gap between germline ends came to 17 bases. The CDR3 totals 15 residues. In nucleotides, the CDR3 is TGTGCCAGTACCATAGGAGGGGGACGCACAGATACGCAGTATTTT. It encodes CASTIGGGRTDTQYF.